One T cell receptor beta chain is described in this entry. Its antigen is still unknown. Using RNA template, CDR3s of TCR alpha and beta were amplified with iRepertoire arm-PCR. Input was roughly 85-450 ng of tissue mRNA or PBMC total RNA. TCRdb fed the multiplex PCR reads into MiXCR, producing one record per CDR3 protein. The sample holds under 150,000 distinct CDR3 sequences, 24% seen once. The sample belongs to a study of glioma-infiltrating T cells. Study-level findings and limits: Tissue-blood divergence was below expectation in non-neoplastic patients, above in gliomas. Tissue and blood shared very few CDR3 sequences.

This sequence was found in a human donor with low-grade glioma or glioblastoma, undergoing nonglioma brain surgery, or in good health (not recorded which). The sequenced sample was glioma tissue, nonneoplastic brain tissue, or PBMCs (not recorded which).

DNA for the CDR3: TGTGCCAGCAAGAGACAGGACCACTACGAGCAGTACGTC. This encodes CASKRQDHYEQYV. V is TRBV2 and J is TRBJ2-7; a weak D match, TRBD1 (6 bases). Germline loops: CDR1 SNHLY, CDR2 FYNNEI. The CDR3 covers 13 residues. V was shortened by 7 bases and J by 3 bases, with 13 bases between the two germline ends.